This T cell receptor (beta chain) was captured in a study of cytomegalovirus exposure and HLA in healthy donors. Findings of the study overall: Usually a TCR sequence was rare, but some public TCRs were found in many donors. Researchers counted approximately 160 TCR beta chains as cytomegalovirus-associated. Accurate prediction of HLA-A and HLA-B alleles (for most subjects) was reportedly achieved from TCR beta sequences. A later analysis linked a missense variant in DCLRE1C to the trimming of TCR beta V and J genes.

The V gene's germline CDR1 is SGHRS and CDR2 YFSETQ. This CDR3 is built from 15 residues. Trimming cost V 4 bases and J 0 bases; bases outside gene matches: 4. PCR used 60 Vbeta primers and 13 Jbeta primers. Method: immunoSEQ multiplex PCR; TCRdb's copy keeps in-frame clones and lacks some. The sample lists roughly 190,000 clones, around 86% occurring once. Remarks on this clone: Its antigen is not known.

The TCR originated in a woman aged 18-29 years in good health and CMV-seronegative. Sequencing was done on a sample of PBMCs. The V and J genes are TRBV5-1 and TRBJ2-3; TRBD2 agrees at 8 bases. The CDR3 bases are TGCGCCAGCAGCGTGGTAGCGGGAAGCACAGATACGCAGTATTTT. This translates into CASSVVAGSTDTQYF.